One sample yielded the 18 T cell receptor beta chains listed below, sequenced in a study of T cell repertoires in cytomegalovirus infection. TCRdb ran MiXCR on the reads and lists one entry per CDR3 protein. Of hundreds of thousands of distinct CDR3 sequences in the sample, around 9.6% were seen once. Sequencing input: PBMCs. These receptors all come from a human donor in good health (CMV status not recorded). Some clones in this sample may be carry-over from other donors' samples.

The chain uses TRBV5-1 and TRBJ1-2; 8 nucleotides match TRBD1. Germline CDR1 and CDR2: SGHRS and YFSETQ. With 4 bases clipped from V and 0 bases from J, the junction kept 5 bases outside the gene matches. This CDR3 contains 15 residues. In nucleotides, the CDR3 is TGCGCCAGCAGCCTGACAGGGGATTCTAACTATGGCTACACCTTC. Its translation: CASSLTGDSNYGYTF.

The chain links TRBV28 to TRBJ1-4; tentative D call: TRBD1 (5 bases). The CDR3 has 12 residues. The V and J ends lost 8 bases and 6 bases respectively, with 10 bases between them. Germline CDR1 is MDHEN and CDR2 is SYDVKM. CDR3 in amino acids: CASGGVDEKLFF. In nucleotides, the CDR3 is TGTGCCAGCGGGGGGGTAGATGAAAAACTGTTTTTT.

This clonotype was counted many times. The CDR3 sequence is CSARDSGQGTLAKNIQYF. The CDR3 region has the DNA TGCAGTGCTAGAGATAGTGGGCAGGGAACCTTAGCCAAAAACATTCAGTACTTC. J is TRBJ2-4 and V is TRBV20-1, with D perhaps TRBD1 (5 bases). Germline CDR1 and CDR2: DFQATT and SNEGSKA (reference sequence). This CDR3 comprises 18 residues. Deletions cut 0 bases from V and 0 bases from J, with 18 bases between.

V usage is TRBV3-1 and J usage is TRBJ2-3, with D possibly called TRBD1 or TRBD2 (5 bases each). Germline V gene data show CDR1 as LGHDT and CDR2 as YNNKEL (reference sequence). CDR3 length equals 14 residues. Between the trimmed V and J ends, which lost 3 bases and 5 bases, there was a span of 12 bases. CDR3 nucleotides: TGTGCCAGCAGCCACCGGGACCTCCGAGATACGCAGTATTTT. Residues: CASSHRDLRDTQYF.

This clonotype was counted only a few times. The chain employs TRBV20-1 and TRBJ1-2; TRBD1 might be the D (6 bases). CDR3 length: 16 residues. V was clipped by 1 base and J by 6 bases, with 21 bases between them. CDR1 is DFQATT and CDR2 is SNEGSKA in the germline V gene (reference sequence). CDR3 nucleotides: TGCAGTGCTAGAGTCGCGCTGGGGGCGGTGAAGGATGGCTACACCTTC. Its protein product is CSARVALGAVKDGYTF.

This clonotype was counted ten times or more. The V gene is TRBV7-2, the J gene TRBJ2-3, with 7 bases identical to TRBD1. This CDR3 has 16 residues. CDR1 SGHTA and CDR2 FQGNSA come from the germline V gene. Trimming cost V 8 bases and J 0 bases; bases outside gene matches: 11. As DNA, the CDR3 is TGTGCCAGCCTTATGACAGGGAGCCCTAGCACAGATACGCAGTATTTT. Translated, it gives CASLMTGSPSTDTQYF.

DNA of the CDR3: TGTGCCAGCAGTTATATCAGGGGCCGATATACCTACGAGCAGTACTTC. It yields the protein CASSYIRGRYTYEQYF. The chain employs TRBV6-2 or TRBV6-3 and TRBJ2-7, with D maybe TRBD1 (6 bases). This CDR3 is built from 16 residues. V lost 3 bases and J 2 bases, leaving 17 bases between the germline ends. The germline gives CDR1 MNHEY, CDR2 SVGEGT.

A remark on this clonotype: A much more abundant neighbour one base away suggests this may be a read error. The CDR3 is CSAGTGELGNQPQHF. CDR3 bases: TGCAGTGCCGGGACAGGGGAATTAGGCAATCAGCCCCAGCATTTT. The chain has TRBV20-1 and TRBJ1-5; TRBD1 matches at 10 bases. This CDR3 has 15 residues. Germline assignment: CDR1 DFQATT and CDR2 SNEGSKA (reference sequence). J lost 2 bases, V lost 6 bases, and 7 bases had no gene match.

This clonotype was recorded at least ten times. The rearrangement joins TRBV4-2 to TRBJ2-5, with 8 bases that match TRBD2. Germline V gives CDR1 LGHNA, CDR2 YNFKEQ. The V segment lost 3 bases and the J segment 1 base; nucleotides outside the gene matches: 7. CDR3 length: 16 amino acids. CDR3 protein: CASSQTGSGAQETQYF. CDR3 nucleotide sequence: TGTGCCAGCAGCCAGACGGGTAGCGGGGCCCAAGAGACCCAGTACTTC.

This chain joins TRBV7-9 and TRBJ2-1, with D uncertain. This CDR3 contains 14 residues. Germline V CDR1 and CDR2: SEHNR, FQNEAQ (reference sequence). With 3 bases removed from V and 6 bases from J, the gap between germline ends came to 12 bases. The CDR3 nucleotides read TGTGCCAGCAGCTTCGGCACTTACGGCAATGAGCAGTTCTTC. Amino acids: CASSFGTYGNEQFF.

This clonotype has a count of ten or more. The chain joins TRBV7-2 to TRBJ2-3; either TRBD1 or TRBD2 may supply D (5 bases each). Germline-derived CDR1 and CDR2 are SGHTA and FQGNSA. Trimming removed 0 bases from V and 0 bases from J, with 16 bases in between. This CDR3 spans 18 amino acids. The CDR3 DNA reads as TGTGCCAGCAGCTTAGCGGGGCGGGCCATCGCTAGCACAGATACGCAGTATTTT. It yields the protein CASSLAGRAIASTDTQYF.

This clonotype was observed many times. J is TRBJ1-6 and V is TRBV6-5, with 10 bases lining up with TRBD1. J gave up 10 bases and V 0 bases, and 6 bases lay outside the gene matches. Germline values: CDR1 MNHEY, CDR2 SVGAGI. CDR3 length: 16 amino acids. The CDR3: CASSYSGDRGGSPLHF. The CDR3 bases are TGTGCCAGCAGTTACTCGGGGGACAGGGGTGGATCACCCCTCCACTTT.

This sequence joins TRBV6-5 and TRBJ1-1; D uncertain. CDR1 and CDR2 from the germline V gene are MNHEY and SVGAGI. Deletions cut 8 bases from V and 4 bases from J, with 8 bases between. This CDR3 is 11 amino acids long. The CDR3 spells CASLGGTEAFF. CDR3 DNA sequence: TGTGCCAGCCTGGGTGGCACTGAAGCTTTCTTT.

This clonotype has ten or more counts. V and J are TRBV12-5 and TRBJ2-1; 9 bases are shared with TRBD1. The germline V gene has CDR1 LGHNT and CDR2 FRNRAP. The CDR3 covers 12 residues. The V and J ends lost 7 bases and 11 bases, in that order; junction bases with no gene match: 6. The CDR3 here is CASASTGGKQFF. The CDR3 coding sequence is TGTGCTAGTGCCTCGACAGGGGGTAAGCAGTTCTTC.

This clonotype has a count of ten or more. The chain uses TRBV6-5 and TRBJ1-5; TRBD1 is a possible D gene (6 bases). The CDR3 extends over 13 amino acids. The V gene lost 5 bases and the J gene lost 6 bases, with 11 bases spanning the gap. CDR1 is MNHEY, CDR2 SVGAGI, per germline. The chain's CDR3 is CASSLDRFQPQHF. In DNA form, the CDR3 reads TGTGCCAGCAGTCTCGACAGGTTTCAGCCCCAGCATTTT.

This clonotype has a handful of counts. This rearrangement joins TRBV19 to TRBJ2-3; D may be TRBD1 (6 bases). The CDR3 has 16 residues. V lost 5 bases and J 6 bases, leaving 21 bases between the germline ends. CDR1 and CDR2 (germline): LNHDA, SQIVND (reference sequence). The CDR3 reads CASSYKGSGASDTQYF. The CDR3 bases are TGTGCCAGTAGTTATAAGGGGTCAGGGGCGTCGGATACGCAGTATTTT.

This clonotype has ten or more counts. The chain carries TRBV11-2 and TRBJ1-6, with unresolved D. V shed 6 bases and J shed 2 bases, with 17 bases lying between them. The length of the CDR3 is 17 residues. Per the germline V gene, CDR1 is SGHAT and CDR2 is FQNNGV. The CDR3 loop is CASSRTNQRAYNSPLHF. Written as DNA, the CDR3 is TGTGCCAGCAGTCGGACTAACCAGCGGGCCTATAATTCACCCCTCCACTTT. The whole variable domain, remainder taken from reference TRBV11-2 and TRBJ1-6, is EAGVAQSPRYKIIEKRQSVAFWCNPISGHATLYWYQQILGQGPKLLIQFQNNGVVDDSQLPKDRFSAERLKGVDSTLKIQPAKLEDSAVYLCASSRTNQRAYNSPLHFGNGTRLTVT.

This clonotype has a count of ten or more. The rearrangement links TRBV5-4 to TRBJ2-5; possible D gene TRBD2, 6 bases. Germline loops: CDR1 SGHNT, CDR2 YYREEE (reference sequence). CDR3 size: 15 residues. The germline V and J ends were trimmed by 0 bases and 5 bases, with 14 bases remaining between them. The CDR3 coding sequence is TGTGCCAGCAGCTTGGCGGGGGAGCCGGCTGAGACCCAGTACTTC. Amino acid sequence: CASSLAGEPAETQYF.